This TCR beta chain derives from a study of blood T cell repertoires in COVID-19. CDR1 GTSNPN and CDR2 SVGIG come from the germline V gene (reference sequence). V was trimmed by 3 bases and J by 11 bases, leaving 22 bases between them. CDR3 size: 15 residues. The Seattle patients, enrolled during active infection, were followed longitudinally. Generated by immunoSEQ multiplex PCR, the TCRdb table keeps only in-frame clones and is missing some. The table has fewer than 300,000 clones, 85% to 90% seen once; the top ten hold about 6%. The count of this clone is one. This clonotype was sampled from a woman between 50 and 59 years old with COVID-19, enrolled during active disease. The rearrangement joins TRBV30 to TRBJ2-2; tentatively, D is TRBD2 (6 bases). Sequencing was done on a sample of peripheral blood. Written as DNA, the CDR3 is TGTGCCTGGAGGGGGGGTTATGTTTTAGGTGGAGAGCTGTTTTTT. Amino acids: CAWRGGYVLGGELFF.